The T cell receptor (beta chain) under discussion was sequenced for a study of blood T cell repertoires in COVID-19. There are a few counts of this clone. V lost 0 bases and J 8 bases, leaving 13 bases between the germline ends. The CDR3 contains 14 residues. CDR1 and CDR2 (germline): MNHEY, SVGAGI. The data were produced by immunoSEQ multiplex PCR, yet TCRdb's version contains in-frame clones alone and is incomplete. The repertoire holds a few hundred thousand clones, with about nine tenths as singletons. This receptor was obtained from a woman between 50 and 59 years old who had recovered from COVID-19. Sequenced material: PBMCs or T cells enriched from blood (not recorded which). This chain uses TRBV6-5 with TRBJ1-2, with D unresolved. The CDR3 nucleotides read TGTGCCAGCAGTTACTCACCGGTTGCTAAGGGCTACACCTTC. The encoded protein is CASSYSPVAKGYTF.